These T cell receptor beta chains were read from a single sample in a study of early T cells in non-severe SARS-CoV-2 infection. In TCRdb, the 5' RACE reads were re-called with MiXCR into one record per CDR3 protein. The repertoire holds approximately 99,000 distinct CDR3 sequences, around 10% seen once, with less than 3.5% in the top ten. Sequenced: whole blood. The receptors stem from an adult who was a healthcare worker with PCR-confirmed SARS-CoV-2 infection or an uninfected control (not recorded which). The CDR3 runs from the conserved cysteine through the conserved F or W. A D gene is named only where the DNA matches it firmly. Clone size appears in some rows only: once, few, many, or a class for an expanded clone.

abundance: few
v_gene: TRBV3-1
j_gene: TRBJ2-1
d_gene: NA
CDR3nt: TGTGCCAGCAGCCCCCTGGGCGGGGTCTCCTACAATGAGCAGTTCTTC
CDR3aa: CASSPLGGVSYNEQFF

abundance: NA
v_gene: TRBV3-1
j_gene: TRBJ2-3
d_gene: NA
CDR3nt: TGTGCCAGCAGCCAAGTTTTTAGGCAAGATACGCAGTATTTT
CDR3aa: CASSQVFRQDTQYF

abundance: NA
v_gene: TRBV29-1
j_gene: TRBJ2-3
d_gene: NA
CDR3nt: TGCAGCGACAGGCCGGGGAGCGATACGCAGTATTTT
CDR3aa: CSDRPGSDTQYF

abundance: few
v_gene: TRBV13
j_gene: TRBJ2-7
d_gene: TRBD2
CDR3nt: TGTGCCAGCAGCTTAGCGGGGGGTCTATCCTACGAGCAGTACTTC
CDR3aa: CASSLAGGLSYEQYF

abundance: many
v_gene: TRBV28
j_gene: TRBJ2-5
d_gene: NA
CDR3nt: TGTGCCAGCACCCCAGGAACAGGGAGGGAGACCCAGTACTTC
CDR3aa: CASTPGTGRETQYF

abundance: few
v_gene: TRBV5-4
j_gene: TRBJ2-3
d_gene: TRBD1
CDR3nt: TGTGCCAGCAGCCTACCGGGACAGGGGGCGCCCCGAGATACGCAGTATTTT
CDR3aa: CASSLPGQGAPRDTQYF

abundance: NA
v_gene: TRBV3-1
j_gene: TRBJ2-1
d_gene: TRBD2
CDR3nt: TGTGCCAGCAGCCAAGCTCTACTAGCGGGGGGCGTCAATGAGCAGTTCTTC
CDR3aa: CASSQALLAGGVNEQFF

abundance: few
v_gene: TRBV9
j_gene: TRBJ2-1
d_gene: NA
CDR3nt: TGTGCCAGCAGCCCTCCCCGGGACTTTGGTGAGCAGTTCTTC
CDR3aa: CASSPPRDFGEQFF

abundance: NA
v_gene: TRBV5-1
j_gene: TRBJ2-7
d_gene: TRBD2
CDR3nt: TGCGCCAGCGCCAGCGGGAGGAGCTCCTACGAGCAGTACTTC
CDR3aa: CASASGRSSYEQYF

abundance: NA
v_gene: TRBV27
j_gene: TRBJ2-1
d_gene: NA
CDR3nt: TGTGCCAGCAGTACGGCAGGTTCGGAAAACAATGAGCAGTTCTTC
CDR3aa: CASSTAGSENNEQFF

abundance: many
v_gene: TRBV20-1
j_gene: TRBJ1-6
d_gene: NA
CDR3nt: TGCAGTGCTAGAGACCCAAATGGACAGAACCAAGGGTTT
CDR3aa: CSARDPNGQNQGF

abundance: NA
v_gene: TRBV10-3
j_gene: TRBJ2-3
d_gene: NA
CDR3nt: TGTGCCATCAGGAAAAGGCAGGGCGAGGTTACAGATACGCAGTATTTT
CDR3aa: CAIRKRQGEVTDTQYF

abundance: few
v_gene: TRBV7-3
j_gene: TRBJ2-1
d_gene: NA
CDR3nt: TGTGCCAGCAGCTTTGGAGGGGGTCGTGAGCAGTTCTTC
CDR3aa: CASSFGGGREQFF

abundance: few
v_gene: TRBV2
j_gene: TRBJ2-5
d_gene: NA
CDR3nt: TGTGCCAGCAGCGTCGAGGAGACCCAGTACTTC
CDR3aa: CASSVEETQYF

abundance: NA
v_gene: TRBV6-1
j_gene: TRBJ2-3
d_gene: TRBD2
CDR3nt: TGTGCCAGCAGTGCTCGGCTAGCGGGGGGGCCGGATACGCAGTATTTT
CDR3aa: CASSARLAGGPDTQYF

abundance: NA
v_gene: TRBV5-1
j_gene: TRBJ1-1
d_gene: NA
CDR3nt: TGCGCCAGCAGCTTGGCCGTGGGGACGGAAATTGAAGCTTTCTTT
CDR3aa: CASSLAVGTEIEAFF

abundance: NA
v_gene: TRBV11-2
j_gene: TRBJ2-1
d_gene: TRBD2
CDR3nt: TGTGCCAGCAGCTTAATATCAGGACTAGCGGGAGAGGGGCAGTTCTTC
CDR3aa: CASSLISGLAGEGQFF

abundance: NA
v_gene: TRBV29-1
j_gene: TRBJ1-1
d_gene: NA
CDR3nt: TGCAGCGGGGGGAACACTGAAGCTTTCTTT
CDR3aa: CSGGNTEAFF

abundance: many
v_gene: TRBV5-5
j_gene: TRBJ2-1
d_gene: TRBD1
CDR3nt: TGTGCCAGCAGCTGGGACCTACAGGGGGCTCCGTCCTACAATGAGCAGTTCTTC
CDR3aa: CASSWDLQGAPSYNEQFF

abundance: NA
v_gene: TRBV9
j_gene: TRBJ2-5
d_gene: NA
CDR3nt: TGTGCCAGCAGCGGGGGTACGGGGACCGGGTCCCGAGAGACCCAGTACTTC
CDR3aa: CASSGGTGTGSRETQYF

abundance: NA
v_gene: TRBV27
j_gene: TRBJ1-1
d_gene: TRBD1
CDR3nt: TGTGCCAGCCTAAGGCAGGGGGATGGCACTGAAGCTTTCTTT
CDR3aa: CASLRQGDGTEAFF

abundance: NA
v_gene: TRBV6-5
j_gene: TRBJ1-2
d_gene: TRBD1
CDR3nt: TGTGCCAGCACCGCCGGGACAGGGGGTTATGGCTACACCTTC
CDR3aa: CASTAGTGGYGYTF

abundance: NA
v_gene: TRBV7-8
j_gene: TRBJ2-5
d_gene: NA
CDR3nt: TGTGCCAGCAGCCAGGACCCGGGGCGGGAGACCCAGTACTTC
CDR3aa: CASSQDPGRETQYF

abundance: NA
v_gene: TRBV29-1
j_gene: TRBJ2-5
d_gene: TRBD2
CDR3nt: TGCAGCGTTGTGGGACTAGCAGAGTTAGAGACCCAGTACTTC
CDR3aa: CSVVGLAELETQYF

abundance: few
v_gene: TRBV29-1
j_gene: TRBJ2-3
d_gene: NA
CDR3nt: TGCAGCGTGGGAGAGGAGCGCACAGATACGCAGTATTTT
CDR3aa: CSVGEERTDTQYF

abundance: few
v_gene: TRBV29-1
j_gene: TRBJ2-1
d_gene: TRBD1
CDR3nt: TGCAGCGTTGAAGGTTTCCAGGGGGTATCCTATCAAAATGAGCAGTTCTTC
CDR3aa: CSVEGFQGVSYQNEQFF

abundance: NA
v_gene: TRBV20-1
j_gene: TRBJ2-3
d_gene: TRBD2
CDR3nt: TGCAGTGCTGTACTTCCACTAGCGGGCACAGATACGCAGTATTTT
CDR3aa: CSAVLPLAGTDTQYF

abundance: many
v_gene: TRBV12-3/TRBV12-4
j_gene: TRBJ2-3
d_gene: NA
CDR3nt: TGTGCCAGCAGTTTAGGGCTGCGGAGTACAGATACGCAGTATTTT
CDR3aa: CASSLGLRSTDTQYF

abundance: many
v_gene: TRBV6-6
j_gene: TRBJ1-1
d_gene: NA
CDR3nt: TGTGCCAGCAGCCATAGCCCCTCCACTGAAGCTTTCTTT
CDR3aa: CASSHSPSTEAFF

abundance: many
v_gene: TRBV29-1
j_gene: TRBJ2-1
d_gene: TRBD2
CDR3nt: TGCAGCGTTGAAGATCAACGGACTAGCGTAAATGAGCAGTTCTTC
CDR3aa: CSVEDQRTSVNEQFF

abundance: NA
v_gene: TRBV9
j_gene: TRBJ2-1
d_gene: NA
CDR3nt: TGTGCCAGCAGCGTAGGGGCCGGGGATCTAATGGAGCAGTTCTTC
CDR3aa: CASSVGAGDLMEQFF

abundance: many
v_gene: TRBV18
j_gene: TRBJ1-2
d_gene: TRBD1
CDR3nt: TGTGCCAGCTCACCCTCGACAGGGAGGGATGGCTACACCTTC
CDR3aa: CASSPSTGRDGYTF

abundance: many
v_gene: TRBV7-3
j_gene: TRBJ1-1
d_gene: NA
CDR3nt: TGTGCCAGCAGAACGAACACTGAAGCTTTCTTT
CDR3aa: CASRTNTEAFF

abundance: many
v_gene: TRBV5-4
j_gene: TRBJ1-2
d_gene: NA
CDR3nt: TGTGCCAGCAGCTTGGAGCCAGGTCCCTATGGCTACACCTTC
CDR3aa: CASSLEPGPYGYTF

abundance: NA
v_gene: TRBV7-6
j_gene: TRBJ2-6
d_gene: NA
CDR3nt: TGTGCCAGCAGCTCCTCGTTACAGACACTAACTGGGGCCAACGTCCTGACTTTC
CDR3aa: CASSSSLQTLTGANVLTF

abundance: few
v_gene: TRBV12-3/TRBV12-4
j_gene: TRBJ2-4
d_gene: NA
CDR3nt: TGTGCCAGCAGTTTAGCCCCAGTCGTGAACATTCAGTACTTC
CDR3aa: CASSLAPVVNIQYF

abundance: NA
v_gene: TRBV9
j_gene: TRBJ2-1
d_gene: TRBD2
CDR3nt: TGTGCCAGCAGCGTAGAGGGAGGGCCTTACTCCTACAATGAGCAGTTCTTC
CDR3aa: CASSVEGGPYSYNEQFF

abundance: many
v_gene: TRBV6-5
j_gene: TRBJ2-3
d_gene: NA
CDR3nt: TGTGCCAGCGCGCGCGGCCGAAGCACAGATACGCAGTATTTT
CDR3aa: CASARGRSTDTQYF

abundance: NA
v_gene: TRBV12-3/TRBV12-4
j_gene: TRBJ2-2
d_gene: TRBD2
CDR3nt: TGTGCCAGCAGGACTAGCGGGAGTGGCTACACCGGGGAGCTGTTTTTT
CDR3aa: CASRTSGSGYTGELFF

abundance: NA
v_gene: TRBV3-1
j_gene: TRBJ2-5
d_gene: NA
CDR3nt: TGTGCCAGCAGCTCGCCCAGGGAATTGCGAGAGACCCAGTACTTC
CDR3aa: CASSSPRELRETQYF

abundance: few
v_gene: TRBV7-9
j_gene: TRBJ1-1
d_gene: NA
CDR3nt: TGTGCCGGGGGAGTGAACACTGAAGCTTTCTTT
CDR3aa: CAGGVNTEAFF

abundance: many
v_gene: TRBV7-6
j_gene: TRBJ2-2
d_gene: TRBD1
CDR3nt: TGTGCCAGCAGCTTAAGAACAGGGGAAAGAGCCGGGGAGCTGTTTTTT
CDR3aa: CASSLRTGERAGELFF

abundance: many
v_gene: TRBV7-9
j_gene: TRBJ2-7
d_gene: TRBD2
CDR3nt: TGTGCCAGCAGCCCCCCGGGACTAGCGGGAGAGGAGCAGTACTTC
CDR3aa: CASSPPGLAGEEQYF

abundance: NA
v_gene: TRBV19
j_gene: TRBJ1-2
d_gene: NA
CDR3nt: TGTGCCAGTAGTCCTAAGGGGTCCTATGGCTACACCTTC
CDR3aa: CASSPKGSYGYTF

abundance: few
v_gene: TRBV5-1
j_gene: TRBJ2-3
d_gene: TRBD1
CDR3nt: TGCGCCAGCAGCTTGACAGGGGTCGGCACAGATACGCAGTATTTT
CDR3aa: CASSLTGVGTDTQYF

abundance: few
v_gene: TRBV4-1
j_gene: TRBJ2-2
d_gene: TRBD2
CDR3nt: TGCGCCAGCAGCCAAGAAACTAGCGGAGGGAACACCGGGGAGCTGTTTTTT
CDR3aa: CASSQETSGGNTGELFF